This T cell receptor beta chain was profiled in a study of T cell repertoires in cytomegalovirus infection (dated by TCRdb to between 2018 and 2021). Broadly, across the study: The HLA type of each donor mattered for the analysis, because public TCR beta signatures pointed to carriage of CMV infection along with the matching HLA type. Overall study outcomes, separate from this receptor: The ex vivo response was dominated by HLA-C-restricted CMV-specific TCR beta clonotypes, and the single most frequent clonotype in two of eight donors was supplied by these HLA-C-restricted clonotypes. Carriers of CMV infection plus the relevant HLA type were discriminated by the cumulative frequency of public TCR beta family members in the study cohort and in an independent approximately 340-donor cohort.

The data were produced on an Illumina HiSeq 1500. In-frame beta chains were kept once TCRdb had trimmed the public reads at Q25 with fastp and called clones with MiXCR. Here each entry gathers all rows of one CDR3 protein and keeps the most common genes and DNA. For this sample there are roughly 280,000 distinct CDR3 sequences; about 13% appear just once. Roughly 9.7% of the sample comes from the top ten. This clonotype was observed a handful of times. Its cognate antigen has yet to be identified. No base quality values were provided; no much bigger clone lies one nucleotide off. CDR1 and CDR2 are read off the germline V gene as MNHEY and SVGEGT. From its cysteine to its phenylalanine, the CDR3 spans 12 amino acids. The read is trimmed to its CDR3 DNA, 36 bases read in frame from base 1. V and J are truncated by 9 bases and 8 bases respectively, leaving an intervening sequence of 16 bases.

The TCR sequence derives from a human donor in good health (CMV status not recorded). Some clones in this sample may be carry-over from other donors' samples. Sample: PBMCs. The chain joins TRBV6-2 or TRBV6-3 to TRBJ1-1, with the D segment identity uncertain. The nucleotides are TGTGCCAGTGGTCGGCCAATTTCGGAAGCTTTCTTT. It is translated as CASGRPISEAFF.